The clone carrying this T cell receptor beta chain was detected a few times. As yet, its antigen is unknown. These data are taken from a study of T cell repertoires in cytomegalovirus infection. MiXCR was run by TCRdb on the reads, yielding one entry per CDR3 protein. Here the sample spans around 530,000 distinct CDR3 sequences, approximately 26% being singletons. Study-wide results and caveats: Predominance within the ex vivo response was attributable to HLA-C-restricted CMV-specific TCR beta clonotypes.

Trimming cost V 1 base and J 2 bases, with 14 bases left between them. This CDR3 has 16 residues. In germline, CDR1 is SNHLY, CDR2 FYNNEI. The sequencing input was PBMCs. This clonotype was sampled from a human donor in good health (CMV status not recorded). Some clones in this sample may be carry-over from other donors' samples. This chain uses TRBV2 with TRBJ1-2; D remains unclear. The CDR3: CASSEGGPHLNYGYTF. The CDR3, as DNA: TGTGCCAGCAGTGAAGGCGGCCCTCATCTCAACTATGGCTACACCTTC.